The 23 T cell receptor beta chains listed next were all sequenced from one sample in a study of blood T cells in healthy people across ages. Sample-barcoded 5' priming and a J-beta primer mix drove a second PCR of roughly 6 to 12 cycles. TCRdb fed the 5' RACE reads into MiXCR, producing one record per CDR3 protein. The sample contains approximately 880,000 distinct CDR3 sequences, around 49% of which appear only once. The sequencing input was blood. These TCRs come from a man aged 30 to 39 in good health.

This clonotype turned up a few times. The V and J genes are TRBV21-1 and TRBJ2-5; the table's D call TRBD2 went unverified against the DNA. TRBV21-1 is termed a pseudogene. This CDR3 contains 16 residues. The DNA for the CDR3 is TGTGCCAGCAGCATCCCAGAACTAGACCGGGGAGAGACCCAGTACTTC. Translating it yields CASSIPELDRGETQYF.

This sequence joins TRBV30 and TRBJ2-1; 10 nucleotides align to TRBD2. Trimming took 2 bases from V and 7 from J; bases not matched to a gene: 2. The CDR3 contains 13 residues. Germline V gene sequence: CDR1 GTSNPN, CDR2 SVGIG (reference sequence). DNA for the CDR3: TGTGCCTGGAGTAGCGGGGGGGCGAATGAGCAGTTCTTC. This encodes CAWSSGGANEQFF.

Only a few counts were recorded for this clonotype. This rearrangement joins TRBV5-1 to TRBJ2-1, with TRBD1 matching over 9 bases. Germline CDR1 SGHRS, CDR2 YFSETQ. Germline trimming cut 0 bases from V and 2 bases from J; bases unmatched to any gene: 3. The CDR3 is 16 amino acids. CDR3 nucleotide sequence: TGCGCCAGCAGCTTGGACGGGACAGGGACCTACAATGAGCAGTTCTTC. It translates to CASSLDGTGTYNEQFF. Filled out from reference TRBV5-1 and TRBJ2-1, the complete variable domain reads KAGVTQTPRYLIKTRGQQVTLSCSPISGHRSVSWYQQTPGQGLQFLFEYFSETQRNKGNFPGRFSGRQFSNSRSEMNVSTLELGDSALYLCASSLDGTGTYNEQFFGPGTRLTVL.

The gene calls are TRBV6-5 and TRBJ2-5; 12 nucleotides match TRBD2. V lost 4 bases and J lost 1; bases outside the gene matches: 10. The germline CDR1 and CDR2 sequences are MNHEY and SVGAGI. This CDR3 is 18 amino acids long. The CDR3 loop reads CASSSPQRLAGAQETQYF. CDR3 sequence (DNA): TGTGCCAGCAGTTCCCCCCAACGACTAGCGGGGGCCCAAGAGACCCAGTACTTC.

This clonotype has just a few counts. The chain is built from TRBV6-2 or TRBV6-3 and TRBJ2-3, with D hard to call. Between the trimmed V and J ends, which lost 5 bases and 0 bases, there was a span of 9 bases. The CDR3 is 14 residues long. The V gene's germline CDR1 is MNHEY and CDR2 SVGEGT. DNA of the CDR3: TGTGCCAGCAGTCATTCGCCTAGCACAGATACGCAGTATTTT. Translating it yields CASSHSPSTDTQYF.

This clonotype was seen only a few times. This rearrangement joins TRBV20-1 to TRBJ1-4; D ambiguous. CDR1 DFQATT and CDR2 SNEGSKA come from the germline V gene (reference sequence). V lost 4 bases, J lost 0 bases, and 12 bases lay in between. The CDR3 is 15 amino acids. The CDR3 sequence: CSATTGPATNEKLFF. The CDR3 coding sequence is TGCAGTGCTACTACCGGGCCGGCAACTAATGAAAAACTGTTTTTT.

V gene TRBV20-1 combines with J gene TRBJ2-5; no clear D gene. The J call could be wrong; TRBJ2-7 is a better fit for the DNA end. The CDR3 covers 14 residues. In germline, CDR1 is DFQATT, CDR2 SNEGSKA (reference sequence). The CDR3 loop is CSARGLPSLYEQYF. The CDR3 DNA follows: TGCAGTGCTAGAGGCCTCCCCTCTTTATACGAGCAGTACTTC.

This clonotype was seen a handful of times. Its ends do not fully match the called genes, so a read error is possible. This chain uses TRBV11-1 with TRBJ2-3; TRBD2 aligns across 9 bases. The V gene's germline CDR1 is SGHAT and CDR2 FQDESV (reference sequence). The CDR3 length is 15 residues. The DNA for the CDR3 is TGTGCCAGCAGCATAGCGGGAGACCGCACAGATACGCAGTATTTT. Protein sequence: CASSIAGDRTDTQYF. The whole variable domain, remainder taken from reference TRBV11-1 and TRBJ2-3, is EAEVAQSPRYKITEKSQAVAFWCDPISGHATLYWYRQILGQGPELLVQFQDESVVDDSQLPKDRFSAERLKGVDSTLKIQPAELGDSAMYLCASSIAGDRTDTQYFGPGTRLTVL.

This clonotype has just a few counts. The chain carries TRBV6-1 and TRBJ2-3; maybe TRBD1 (5 bases). V dropped 7 bases and J dropped 8 bases, with 16 bases sitting between them. The germline V gene has CDR1 MNHNS and CDR2 SASEGT. This CDR3 is built from 13 residues. In DNA, the CDR3 is TGTGCCAGCAAGGGGCAGGGTCTTGGTACGCAGTATTTT. The encoded protein is CASKGQGLGTQYF.

This clonotype was seen more than once but under ten times. V gene TRBV20-1 combines with J gene TRBJ2-3; TRBD2 agrees at 7 bases. CDR1 is DFQATT and CDR2 is SNEGSKA in the germline V gene (reference sequence). V dropped 5 bases and J dropped 2; count of bases not matched to a gene: 10. The CDR3 runs 15 residues. The CDR3 DNA sequence: TGCAGTGCTTCTGACTCAGCGGGGAACACAGATACGCAGTATTTT. This encodes CSASDSAGNTDTQYF.

This clonotype was found a few times. The chain employs TRBV4-2 and TRBJ2-3; 11 bases match TRBD2. V lost 4 bases, J lost 6 bases, and 9 bases stayed unmatched. This CDR3 contains 16 residues. The germline V gene encodes CDR1 LGHNA and CDR2 YNFKEQ. CDR3 sequence reads: CASSPLAGGSRDTQYF. The DNA for the CDR3 is TGTGCCAGCAGCCCGCTAGCGGGGGGCTCAAGGGATACGCAGTATTTT.

This sequence joins TRBV6-4 and TRBJ2-1, with D uncertain. This CDR3 is built from 13 residues. Germline-derived CDR1 and CDR2 are MRHNA and SNTAGT. V was pared by 2 bases and J by 6 bases, with 8 bases between. The CDR3 nucleotides are TGTGCCAGCAGTGACACTTGGGGCAATGAGCAGTTCTTC. Residues: CASSDTWGNEQFF.

The chain combines TRBV6-2 or TRBV6-3 with TRBJ1-1; no definite D call. CDR1 and CDR2 (germline): MNHEY, SVGEGT. The V end was cut by 6 bases, the J end by 2 bases, with 10 bases between. CDR3 length: 13 amino acids. For the CDR3, the DNA is TGTGCCAGCAGGACCGACCCCAACACTGAAGCTTTCTTT. Translated, it gives CASRTDPNTEAFF.

This chain uses TRBV5-1 with TRBJ2-7; a weak D match, TRBD1 (6 bases). Germline-derived CDR1 and CDR2 are SGHRS and YFSETQ. Trimming took off 4 bases at V and 3 bases at J, with 11 bases between the two ends. CDR3 length: 13 amino acids. CDR3 residues: CASSTRTDYEQYF. Here the CDR3 DNA reads TGCGCCAGCAGCACTCGGACAGACTACGAGCAGTACTTC.

The J gene is TRBJ1-5, the V gene TRBV18; D remains ambiguous. The CDR3 runs 16 residues. V was pared by 4 bases and J by 0 bases, with 13 bases between. CDR1 and CDR2 from the germline V gene are KGHSH and LQKENI. CDR3 nucleotide sequence: TGTGCCAGCTCACAGCGAGAGGGTAATAGCAATCAGCCCCAGCATTTT. Amino acid sequence: CASSQREGNSNQPQHF.

This clonotype was found a few times. This CDR3 reads CATSRDGSGTGTFLYGYTF. Here the CDR3 DNA reads TGTGCCACCAGCAGAGATGGCTCCGGGACAGGGACCTTTCTCTATGGCTACACCTTC. The chain combines TRBV15 with TRBJ1-2; 9 nucleotides agree with TRBD1. CDR1 and CDR2 (germline): LNHNV, YYDKDF (reference sequence). There are 19 residues in the CDR3. V was clipped by 0 bases and J by 4 bases; unmatched bases: 15.

On this clonotype: Given a much more abundant clone one base away, this may be a read error. The chain links TRBV7-9 to TRBJ2-4, with D unresolved. With the DNA end fitting TRBJ2-7 better, the J assignment may be wrong. The germline gives CDR1 SEHNR, CDR2 FQNEAQ (reference sequence). The CDR3 spans 14 residues. The CDR3, as DNA: TGTGCCAGCAGCTTAGGGGGTTTGGGCTGCGAGCAGTACTTC. Protein: CASSLGGLGCEQYF.

This chain connects TRBV7-2 to TRBJ2-3, with unresolved D. The germline V and J ends were trimmed by 4 bases and 0 bases, with 11 bases remaining between them. CDR3 length: 15 amino acids. Germline lookup yields CDR1 SGHTA and CDR2 FQGNSA. The CDR3 here is CASSSSLGSTDTQYF. As DNA, the CDR3 is TGTGCCAGCAGCTCAAGCCTGGGGAGCACAGATACGCAGTATTTT. The full variable domain, rest sourced from reference TRBV7-2 and TRBJ2-3, is GAGVSQSPSNKVTEKGKDVELRCDPISGHTALYWYRQSLGQGLEFLIYFQGNSAPDKSGLPSDRFSAERTGGSVSTLTIQRTQQEDSAVYLCASSSSLGSTDTQYFGPGTRLTVL.

This CDR3 reads CASSQTNTGFANYGYTF. The CDR3 region has the DNA TGTGCCAGCAGCCAAACCAACACAGGGTTCGCTAACTATGGCTACACCTTC. This chain links TRBV3-1 with TRBJ1-2, with D possibly being TRBD1 (6 bases). The CDR3 sequence is 17 residues long. Germline V lookup: CDR1 LGHDT, CDR2 YNNKEL (reference sequence). The germline V and J ends were trimmed by 2 bases and 0 bases, with 16 bases remaining between them.

Only a few counts were recorded for this clonotype. The chain has TRBV3-1 and TRBJ2-7, with D perhaps matching TRBD1 or TRBD2 (5 bases each). Trimming shortened V by 7 bases and J by 2 bases, and 15 bases separated the two germline ends. The CDR3 has 14 amino acids. Germline V gene sequence: CDR1 LGHDT, CDR2 YNNKEL (reference sequence). In nucleotides, the CDR3 is TGTGCCAGCAACCCTTGGGGGAGCCCCTACGAGCAGTACTTC. Protein product: CASNPWGSPYEQYF.

The chain combines TRBV6-6 with TRBJ1-2, with 8 bases fitting TRBD1. The CDR3 has 13 residues. The trim removed 11 bases at V and 4 bases at J, leaving 9 bases unmatched. Looked up from germline, CDR1 is MNHNY and CDR2 is SVGAGI (reference sequence). CDR3 amino acids: CAGYRGLGYGYTF. The CDR3 DNA reads TGTGCCGGGTACAGGGGGTTAGGCTATGGCTACACCTTC.

The V and J genes are TRBV6-5 and TRBJ2-1, with 10 positions matching TRBD2. V dropped 1 base and J dropped 9; count of bases not matched to a gene: 12. Germline V gene data show CDR1 as MNHEY and CDR2 as SVGAGI. The CDR3 totals 17 residues. CDR3 bases: TGTGCCAGCAGTTACTGGGCTAGCGGGGGCCTCTTCAGTGAGCAGTTCTTC. Translated: CASSYWASGGLFSEQFF.

A word on this clonotype: Relative to the germline gene, one junction end is altered; a read error may explain this. The gene calls are TRBV3-1 and TRBJ2-1, with TRBD1 identical over 7 bases. The CDR3 consists of 17 residues. Per germline, CDR1 LGHDT and CDR2 YNNKEL (reference sequence). The CDR3 reads CASSARETGVSYSEQFF. The DNA of the CDR3 is TGTGCCAGCAGCGCCCGGGAAACAGGGGTTTCCTACAGTGAGCAGTTCTTC.